The rows below give T cell receptor beta chains drawn from one sample of a study of CD8 T cells in ankylosing spondylitis. TCRdb fed the 5' RACE reads into MiXCR, producing one record per CDR3 protein. The sample holds roughly 400,000 distinct CDR3 sequences, under 25% seen once. Sequencing used blood, either unsorted or a sorted T cell fraction (not recorded which). The receptors derive from a male donor with ankylosing spondylitis. Each CDR3 is given with its conserved first and last residue. The D gene is left open where the match is weak. Clone size is shown for a subset of rows, as once, few, many or a class of expanded clone.

TGTGCCAGCAGTTTAGTTTCGGGACAGGGGTCCTTCTACGAGCAGTACTTC	CASSLVSGQGSFYEQYF	TRBD1	many	TRBJ2-7	TRBV12-3/TRBV12-4
TGCGCCAGCAGCGACGGGACTAGCGGGGGGGATACGCAGTATTTT	CASSDGTSGGDTQYF	TRBD2	once	TRBJ2-3	TRBV4-1
TGCAGTGCTCCAACAGGGCCAGGGGACAATGAGCAGTTCTTC	CSAPTGPGDNEQFF	.	few	TRBJ2-1	TRBV20-1
TGTGCCAGCTCACCGTCAAGACTAGGAGGCTACGAGCAGTACTTC	CASSPSRLGGYEQYF	.	.	TRBJ2-7	TRBV18
TGTGCCAGCAGGGGAGGACTAGCGGGATACCAAGAGACCCAGTACTTC	CASRGGLAGYQETQYF	TRBD2	.	TRBJ2-5	TRBV27
TGTGCCATCAGCACAGGGTACCAAGAGACCCAGTACTTC	CAISTGYQETQYF	.	many	TRBJ2-5	TRBV10-3
TGTGCCAGCTGGGGACAGGACAACACCGGGGAGCTGTTTTTT	CASWGQDNTGELFF	TRBD1	few	TRBJ2-2	TRBV25-1
TGTGCCAGTAGTGCCGACAAGCAAGAGACCCAGTACTTC	CASSADKQETQYF	.	.	TRBJ2-5	TRBV19
TGTGCCAGCAGCTTAAGGGCCGATGCTGAAAAACTGTTTTTT	CASSLRADAEKLFF	.	.	TRBJ1-4	TRBV7-2
TGTGCCAGCAGCTTTCGACGGGTCAATGAGCAGTTCTTC	CASSFRRVNEQFF	.	.	TRBJ2-1	TRBV7-9
TGTGCCAGCCAAAGGGGGACAGCCAATCAGCCCCAGCATTTT	CASQRGTANQPQHF	TRBD1	.	TRBJ1-5	TRBV19
TGTGCCATCAGTGTGGCGGGAGGATCAAACACCGGGGAGCTGTTTTTT	CAISVAGGSNTGELFF	TRBD2	many	TRBJ2-2	TRBV10-3
TGTGCCAGCAGCTTGCCGCCAGCAAATCAGCCCCAGCATTTT	CASSLPPANQPQHF	.	.	TRBJ1-5	TRBV5-5
TGTGCCAGCAATCGGGGACTAGCGAGGTACCAAGAGACCCAGTACTTC	CASNRGLARYQETQYF	TRBD2	few	TRBJ2-5	TRBV12-3/TRBV12-4
TGTGCCAGCAGCTTGTCCCAGGGGTCTGGCACAGATACGCAGTATTTT	CASSLSQGSGTDTQYF	.	few	TRBJ2-3	TRBV6-1
TGTGCCAGCAGTACCCCGGCCCAGGCCCAGGGAAGACTGTTTTTT	CASSTPAQAQGRLFF	.	few	TRBJ1-4	TRBV12-3/TRBV12-4
TGTGCCAGCAGAGAGGGACAGGTGACTGGCTACACCTTC	CASREGQVTGYTF	TRBD1	.	TRBJ1-2	TRBV27
TGTGCCAGCAGTGAGGTAGCGGACCCTCGCACAGATACGCAGTATTTT	CASSEVADPRTDTQYF	.	.	TRBJ2-3	TRBV6-1
TGTGCCAGCAGGCGACAGGGGCGCTCCTACGAGCAGTACTTC	CASRRQGRSYEQYF	TRBD1	.	TRBJ2-7	TRBV12-3/TRBV12-4
TGTGCCAGCAGGGCAGGGGTGACGGTCGGGGAGCTGTTTTTT	CASRAGVTVGELFF	.	few	TRBJ2-2	TRBV7-9
TGCAGCGTTGCCAGCTCCTATAATTCACCCCTCCACTTT	CSVASSYNSPLHF	.	.	TRBJ1-6	TRBV29-1
TGTGCCAGCAGCGTATATCTCCGGGCCAACAATGAGCAGTTCTTC	CASSVYLRANNEQFF	.	few	TRBJ2-1	TRBV9
TGTGCCAGCAGCTTAGAGTGGGGGACAGGGGGCGGCGAGCAGTACTTC	CASSLEWGTGGGEQYF	TRBD1	once	TRBJ2-7	TRBV7-9
TGTGCCAGCAGCCAAGGACTAGCGACTTACAATGAGCAGTTCTTC	CASSQGLATYNEQFF	TRBD2	.	TRBJ2-1	TRBV7-3
TGTGCCAGCAGTGAACGGGTTGCTAATGAAAAACTGTTTTTT	CASSERVANEKLFF	.	once	TRBJ1-4	TRBV25-1
TGTGCCAGCTCACCCCCCCCTGGTACAGGGACGGCTTTCTTT	CASSPPPGTGTAFF	.	few	TRBJ1-1	TRBV18
TGCAGCGTTGCTAGGTCAGATACGCAGTATTTT	CSVARSDTQYF	.	many	TRBJ2-3	TRBV29-1
TGCGCCAGCAGCGAGACATCCCGTGGGACCCAGTACTTC	CASSETSRGTQYF	.	.	TRBJ2-5	TRBV5-1
TGTGCCAGCAGTTGGGACTCGCTGGGAGGGTTGGAGACCCAGTACTTC	CASSWDSLGGLETQYF	TRBD2	.	TRBJ2-5	TRBV6-5
TGTGCCAGCAGCCCCAATTTTGTGCTGCGCACAGATACGCAGTATTTT	CASSPNFVLRTDTQYF	.	.	TRBJ2-3	TRBV5-6